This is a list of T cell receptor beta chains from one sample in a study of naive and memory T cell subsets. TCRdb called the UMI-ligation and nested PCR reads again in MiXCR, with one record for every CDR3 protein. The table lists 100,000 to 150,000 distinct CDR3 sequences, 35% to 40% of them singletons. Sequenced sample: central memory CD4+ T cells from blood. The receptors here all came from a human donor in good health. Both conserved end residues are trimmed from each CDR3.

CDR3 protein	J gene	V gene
ASSLDWQGVTF	TRBJ1-1	TRBV12-3/TRBV12-4
SASESLYEQY	TRBJ2-7	TRBV20-1
ASSFTSGSGDTQY	TRBJ2-3	TRBV7-9
ASSLGRAGGPRDTQY	TRBJ2-3	TRBV7-2
ASSHGRGTDEQY	TRBJ2-7	TRBV4-3
AWGRTGWEYNEQF	TRBJ2-1	TRBV30
ASSQEGRTSGLTDTQY	TRBJ2-3	TRBV4-1
ASNTFGLPQY	TRBJ2-3	TRBV27
ASGGAETGRTDTQY	TRBJ2-3	TRBV25-1
ASRTQGAGPLH	TRBJ1-6	TRBV28
SARAEASQY	TRBJ2-7	TRBV20-1
ASSQDLVRPYEQY	TRBJ2-7	TRBV3-1
ATSRTDSNEKLF	TRBJ1-4	TRBV15
ASSSGTGGSGANVLT	TRBJ2-6	TRBV6-5
ASSLTALFGEQY	TRBJ2-7	TRBV7-9
ASRPPPPNYEQY	TRBJ2-7	TRBV28
ASSQGVLRRTDSYEQY	TRBJ2-7	TRBV4-1
ASSSRGGETQY	TRBJ2-5	TRBV5-4
ASSSRGGGPDIQY	TRBJ2-4	TRBV9
ASSLSGSMEKLF	TRBJ1-4	TRBV11-2
ASSPQNEKLF	TRBJ1-4	TRBV12-3/TRBV12-4
ASSQVGSVNEKLF	TRBJ1-4	TRBV14
ASSFYAGAPSEQY	TRBJ2-7	TRBV7-2
ASRNVGVKQETQY	TRBJ2-5	TRBV5-1
ASSPRDRISSYNSPLH	TRBJ1-6	TRBV7-2
ASSLDGGPGGYT	TRBJ1-2	TRBV5-1
ASSPMTGVNEQF	TRBJ2-1	TRBV7-6